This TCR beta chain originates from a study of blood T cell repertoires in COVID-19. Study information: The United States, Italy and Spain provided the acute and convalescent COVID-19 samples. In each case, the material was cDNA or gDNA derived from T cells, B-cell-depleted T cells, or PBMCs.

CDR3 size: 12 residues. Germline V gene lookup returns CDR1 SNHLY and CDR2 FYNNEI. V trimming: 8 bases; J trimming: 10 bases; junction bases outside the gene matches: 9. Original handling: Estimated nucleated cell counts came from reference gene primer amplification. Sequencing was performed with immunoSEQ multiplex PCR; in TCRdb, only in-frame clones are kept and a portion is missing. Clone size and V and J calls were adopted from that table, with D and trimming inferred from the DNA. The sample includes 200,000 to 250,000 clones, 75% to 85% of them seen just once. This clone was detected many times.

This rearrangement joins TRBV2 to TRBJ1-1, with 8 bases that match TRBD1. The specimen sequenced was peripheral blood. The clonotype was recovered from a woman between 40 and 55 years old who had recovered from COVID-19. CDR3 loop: CASHAGGLVAFF. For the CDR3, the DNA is TGTGCCAGCCATGCAGGGGGCTTGGTAGCTTTCTTT. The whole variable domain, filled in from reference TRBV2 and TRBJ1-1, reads EPEVTQTPSHQVTQMGQEVILRCVPISNHLYFYWYRQILGQKVEFLVSFYNNEISEKSEIFDDQFSVERPDGSNFTLKIRSTKLEDSAMYFCASHAGGLVAFFGQGTRLTVV.